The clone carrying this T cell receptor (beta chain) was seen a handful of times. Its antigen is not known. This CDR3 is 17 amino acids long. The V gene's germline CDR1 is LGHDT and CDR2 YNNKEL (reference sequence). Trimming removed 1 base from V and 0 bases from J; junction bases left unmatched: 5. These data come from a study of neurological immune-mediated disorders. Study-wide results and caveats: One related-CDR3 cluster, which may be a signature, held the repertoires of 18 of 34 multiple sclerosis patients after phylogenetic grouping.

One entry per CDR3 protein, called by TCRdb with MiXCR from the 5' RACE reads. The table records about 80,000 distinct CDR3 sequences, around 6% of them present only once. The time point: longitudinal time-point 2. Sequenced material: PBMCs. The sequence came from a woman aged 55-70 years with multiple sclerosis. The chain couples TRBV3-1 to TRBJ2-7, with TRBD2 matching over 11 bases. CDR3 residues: CASSQVLAGGSSYEQYF. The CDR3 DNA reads TGTGCCAGCAGCCAAGTCCTAGCGGGGGGCTCCTCCTACGAGCAGTACTTC.